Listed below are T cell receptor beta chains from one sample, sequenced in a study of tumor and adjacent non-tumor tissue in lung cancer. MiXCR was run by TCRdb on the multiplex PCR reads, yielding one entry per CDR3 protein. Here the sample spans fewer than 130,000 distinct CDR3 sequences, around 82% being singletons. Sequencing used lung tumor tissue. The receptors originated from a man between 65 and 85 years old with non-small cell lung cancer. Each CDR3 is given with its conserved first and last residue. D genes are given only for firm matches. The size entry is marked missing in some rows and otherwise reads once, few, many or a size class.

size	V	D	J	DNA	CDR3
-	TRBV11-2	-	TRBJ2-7	TGTGCCAGCAGCCCCCCCGTCGGGACACCATCCTACGAGCAGCACTTC	CASSPPVGTPSYEQHF
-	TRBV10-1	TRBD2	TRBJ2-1	TGCGCCAGCAGTGACCGGAGCGGGAGGGCACTGTACAATGAGCAGTTCTTC	CASSDRSGRALYNEQFF
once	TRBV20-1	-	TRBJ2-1	TGCAGTGCTAGTGCGGGCCAGAAAAGCAATGAGCAGCACTTC	CSASAGQKSNEQHF
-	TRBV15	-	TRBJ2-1	TGTGCCACCAGCAGACTTGAGGGGCAGTCCTACAATGAGCAGTTCTTC	CATSRLEGQSYNEQFF
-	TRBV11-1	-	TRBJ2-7	TGTGTCAGCAGTTTAGTCCGATTGGGGGACGAGCAGTATTTC	CVSSLVRLGDEQYF
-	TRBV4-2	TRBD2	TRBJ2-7	TGTGCTAACAGCCAAGGCACTAGCGGGAGCGGGAGCGAGCAGTACTTC	CANSQGTSGSGSEQYF
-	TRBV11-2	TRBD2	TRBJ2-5	TGTACCAGTAGCATTAGCCCCGGGACTAGCGGGACCCAGTATTTC	CTSSISPGTSGTQYF
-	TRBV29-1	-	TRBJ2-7	TGCAGCGTTCAACAAGGAACCTACGAGCAGTACTTC	CSVQQGTYEQYF
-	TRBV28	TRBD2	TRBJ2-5	TGTGCCAGCAGTCTTTTGAGCGGGGGGCCAACGGAGACCCAGTACTTC	CASSLLSGGPTETQYF
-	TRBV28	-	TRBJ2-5	TGTGCCAGCAGTGATCACAGGGAAGAGACGCAGTACTTC	CASSDHREETQYF
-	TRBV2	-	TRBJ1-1	TGTGCCAGGACTGGCGGAGTGGGGGGGGAAGCTTTCTTT	CARTGGVGGEAFF
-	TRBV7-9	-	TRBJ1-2	TGTGCCAGCAGCGTCAGACATGGGGATAACTATGGCTACACCTTC	CASSVRHGDNYGYTF
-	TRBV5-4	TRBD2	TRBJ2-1	TGTGCCAACAGCGGACCCGGGACTAGCGGGAGAGCGGAGAAGTTCTTC	CANSGPGTSGRAEKFF
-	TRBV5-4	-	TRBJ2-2	TGTGCCAGCATCTTGGAGGAACGGGAGAACACCGGGGAGCTGTTTTTT	CASILEERENTGELFF
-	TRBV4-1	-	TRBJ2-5	TGCGCCAGTAGCCAAGTATTGACAGTTGAAGAGGCCCAGTACTTC	CASSQVLTVEEAQYF
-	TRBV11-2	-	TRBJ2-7	TGTGCCAGCAGCCCCCCCACCGGGGCACCAACCTACGAGCAGTATTTC	CASSPPTGAPTYEQYF
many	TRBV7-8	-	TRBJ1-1	TGTGCCAGCAGCTTAGCTTTGGACACTGAAGCTTTCTTT	CASSLALDTEAFF
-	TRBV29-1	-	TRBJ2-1	TGCAGCGTTCAAGATCTGGGGGTTCCTGAGCAGTTCTTC	CSVQDLGVPEQFF
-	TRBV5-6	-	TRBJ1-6	TGTGCCAGCAGTTTCGGGGGTAGATCCTATAATTCACCCCTCCACTTT	CASSFGGRSYNSPLHF
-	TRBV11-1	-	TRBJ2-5	TGTGCCAGTAGCCCGCCCCCGGAGGTCAGGAAGGACTTCCAAGAGACCAAGTACTTC	CASSPPPEVRKDFQETKYF
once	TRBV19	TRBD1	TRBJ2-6	TGTGCCAGTATTATAAGGACAGGGCTCGTCGCCAACGTCCTGACTTTC	CASIIRTGLVANVLTF
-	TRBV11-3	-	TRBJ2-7	TGTGCCAGCATCCCGATAACAGTTTCCGTGTACGAGCAGTGCTTC	CASIPITVSVYEQCF
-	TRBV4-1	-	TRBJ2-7	TGTGCCACCAGCCAACAATCACAGGGAATAACCTACGAGCAGTACTTC	CATSQQSQGITYEQYF
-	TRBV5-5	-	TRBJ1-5	TGTGCCAGCAGCTTGAATGGAGGGTTTGAGGTTAGCAATCAGCCCCAACATTTT	CASSLNGGFEVSNQPQHF
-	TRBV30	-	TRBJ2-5	TGTGCCTGGAGTGTAAACAGAGTTGAGACCCAGTACTTC	CAWSVNRVETQYF
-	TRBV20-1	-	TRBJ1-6	TGCAGTGCTATCTACAGAAATTCACCCTTCCACTTT	CSAIYRNSPFHF
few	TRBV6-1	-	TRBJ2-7	TGTGCCAGCATAGGGGCGGGTCTGTACGAGCAGTACTTC	CASIGAGLYEQYF
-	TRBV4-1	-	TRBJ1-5	TGCGCCAGCAGCCACCTTCCAGGCAGACACTATAGCAATCAGTCCCAGCATTTT	CASSHLPGRHYSNQSQHF
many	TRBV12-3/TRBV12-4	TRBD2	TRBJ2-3	TGTGCCAGCATGAGGACTAGCGGGACAACAGATACGCAGTATTTT	CASMRTSGTTDTQYF
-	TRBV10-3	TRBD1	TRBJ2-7	TGTGCCATCAGCGGGACAGGGGCCTACGAGCAAAACTTC	CAISGTGAYEQNF
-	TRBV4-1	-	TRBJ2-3	TGCGCGAGCAGCCTAGGTGTACAGCGTAGCACAGATACGCAGTATTTT	CASSLGVQRSTDTQYF
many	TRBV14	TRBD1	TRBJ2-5	TGTGCCAGCAGGGGACAGGGCTTAGAGACCCAGTACTTC	CASRGQGLETQYF
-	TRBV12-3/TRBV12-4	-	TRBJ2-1	TGTGCCAGCAGTTGGGGGGGTTGGGGAAGGGGGAATGACCAGTTCTTC	CASSWGGWGRGNDQFF
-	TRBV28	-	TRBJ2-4	TGTGCCAGTAGTTTATATCATCTAGCCAAAAACATTCAGTACTTC	CASSLYHLAKNIQYF
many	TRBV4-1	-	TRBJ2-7	TGCGCCAGCAGCCAATCCTTACACGAGCAGTACTTC	CASSQSLHEQYF
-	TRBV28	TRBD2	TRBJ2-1	TGTGCCAGCAGTCCCCTGGCGGGAGATCCCTACAACGGGCAGTTCTTC	CASSPLAGDPYNGQFF
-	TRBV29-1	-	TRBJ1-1	TGCAGCGTTTTGAGTGACAAGGCTGAAGCTTTCTTT	CSVLSDKAEAFF
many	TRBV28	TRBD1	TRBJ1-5	TGTGCCAGCAGTTTAGGGACAGGGGTAGGAAATCAGCCCCAGCATTTT	CASSLGTGVGNQPQHF
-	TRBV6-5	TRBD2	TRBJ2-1	TGTGCCAGCAGAGGTACTAGCGGGAAGCAGTTCTTC	CASRGTSGKQFF
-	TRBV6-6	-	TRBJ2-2	TGTGCCTCGAGACGCACAAACACCGGGGAGCTGTTTTTT	CASRRTNTGELFF
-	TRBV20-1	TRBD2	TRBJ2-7	TGCAGTGCTAGAGATTCCAGGTTTGCTAGCGGGTTAAAGACCTTCAAGCAGTACTTC	CSARDSRFASGLKTFKQYF
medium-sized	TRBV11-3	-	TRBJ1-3	TGTGCCAGCAGCTCCCGGGACCTTGGAAACACCATATATTTT	CASSSRDLGNTIYF
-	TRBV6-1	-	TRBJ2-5	TGTGCCAACAACAACCAAGAGCTGGAGACCCAGAACTTC	CANNNQELETQNF
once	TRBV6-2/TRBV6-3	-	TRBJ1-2	TGTGCCAGCAGTTATTCGGGGCCCGTGAATGGCTACACCTTC	CASSYSGPVNGYTF
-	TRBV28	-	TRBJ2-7	TGTGTCAGCACTCCTTGGGGGGAACAGGGCTCCTACGAGCAGTACTTT	CVSTPWGEQGSYEQYF
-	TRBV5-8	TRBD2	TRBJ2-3	TGTGCCAGCAGCTCAAGCGGGGGGGCAGATGCGCAGTATTTT	CASSSSGGADAQYF
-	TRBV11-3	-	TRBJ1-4	TGTACCACCAGCTCAGTAGGTGGAACGTCTAATGAAAAACTGTTTTTT	CTTSSVGGTSNEKLFF
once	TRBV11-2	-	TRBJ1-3	TGTGCCAGCAGACCGGTGGGGGGTTCTTCCTCTGGAAACACCATATATTTT	CASRPVGGSSSGNTIYF
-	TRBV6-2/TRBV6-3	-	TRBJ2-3	TGTGCCAGCAGTTACCCGATGACGGCAGGCCACCAGGATACGCAATATTTT	CASSYPMTAGHQDTQYF
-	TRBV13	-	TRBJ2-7	TGTGCCAGCACCTCAACCACGAGGGAGGAGCAGTACTTC	CASTSTTREEQYF